The rows below give T cell receptor beta chains drawn from one sample of a study of T cells in Graves' hyperthyroidism and ophthalmopathy. TCRdb re-derived calls from the multiplex PCR reads in MiXCR, one entry per CDR3 protein. The sample holds 620,000 or so distinct CDR3 sequences, roughly 15% seen once. Source material: blood. The source is a woman aged 45-60 years with Graves' ophthalmopathy. Each CDR3 is given with its conserved first and last residue. The order of the fields is V gene, D gene, clone size, J gene, CDR3 DNA, CDR3 protein. D genes are given only for firm matches. Only part of the rows carry a size: once, few, many, or a class if the clone is expanded.

>TRBV28|.|many|TRBJ1-2
TGTGCCAGCAGTTTCCTCCGACAGGAGATTCGTAGGGGCTACACCTTC
CASSFLRQEIRRGYTF
>TRBV20-1|TRBD2|few|TRBJ2-7
TGCAGTGCAACCCGACTAGCGGGACCCCTCGAGCAGTACTTC
CSATRLAGPLEQYF
>TRBV29-1|.|.|TRBJ2-3
TGCAGCGTTGTTAGGCGGCGCACAGATACGCAGTATTTT
CSVVRRRTDTQYF
>TRBV18|.|many|TRBJ2-3
TGTGCCAGCTCACCACGCACTACTAGCACAGATACGCAGTATTTT
CASSPRTTSTDTQYF
>TRBV18|.|few|TRBJ2-7
TGTGCCAGCTCACCGCTGGACGGCCCTAGCTCCTACGAGCAGTACTTC
CASSPLDGPSSYEQYF
>TRBV6-1|.|once|TRBJ1-1
TGTGCCAGCATCTCGACTGCGTCTGAAGCTTTCTTT
CASISTASEAFF
>TRBV7-2|.|few|TRBJ2-5
TGTGCCAGCAGCTTAGATCCCCTAGTTAGTGAGACCCAGTACTTC
CASSLDPLVSETQYF
>TRBV6-1|.|.|TRBJ2-7
TGTGCCAGCAGTGAAGTAGTGCTCTACGAGCAGTACTTC
CASSEVVLYEQYF
>TRBV7-2|.|many|TRBJ1-6
TGTGCCAGCACCCAATTCGGCAGTGATAATTCACCCCTCCACTTT
CASTQFGSDNSPLHF
>TRBV7-3|.|many|TRBJ1-1
TGTGCCAGCAGCTTAGGCAGTTCGAACACTGAAGCTTTCTTT
CASSLGSSNTEAFF
>TRBV27|.|many|TRBJ1-1
TGTGCCAGCAGATGGGGCACAGGGCTGGCGAACACTGAAGCTTTCTTT
CASRWGTGLANTEAFF
>TRBV28|.|.|TRBJ1-2
TGTGCCAGCAGTCAAGATCCCTATGGCTACACCTTC
CASSQDPYGYTF
>TRBV29-1|TRBD1|few|TRBJ2-1
TGCAGCGTTGTGCCAGGGGGCTTAAATGAGCAGTTCTTC
CSVVPGGLNEQFF
>TRBV7-6|.|.|TRBJ2-7
TGTGCCAGCAGCTCCCGGTTTTTGGACGAGCAGTACTTC
CASSSRFLDEQYF
>TRBV11-1|.|few|TRBJ1-3
TGTGCCAGCAGCGTGACAGTCGACTCTGGAAACACCATATATTTT
CASSVTVDSGNTIYF
>TRBV5-1|.|many|TRBJ1-1
TGCGCCAGCAGCTTGACGGTGGAAACTGAAGCTTTCTTT
CASSLTVETEAFF
>TRBV28|.|many|TRBJ1-1
TGTGCCAGCAGTTTTCCCGGGACCGTGATTGAAGCTTTCTTT
CASSFPGTVIEAFF
>TRBV3-1|.|many|TRBJ1-5
TGTGCCAGCAGCCAAGAATGGCCAGGGGAGCTTGGTCAGCCCCAGCATTTT
CASSQEWPGELGQPQHF
>TRBV6-5|.|.|TRBJ2-3
TGTGCCAGCAGTTACTCGAGCCGAGGAGATACGCAGTATTTT
CASSYSSRGDTQYF
>TRBV7-8|TRBD1|few|TRBJ1-6
TGTGCCAGCAGCTTAGTTACGACAGGGGCCGGTAAGGCCCTCCACTTT
CASSLVTTGAGKALHF
>TRBV12-5|.|.|TRBJ1-4
TGTGCTAGTGGTCCGACGGATATCGAAGGAAAACTGTTTTTT
CASGPTDIEGKLFF
>TRBV4-2|.|.|TRBJ1-3
TGTGCCAGCAGCCAAGGTCTCTACGGCTCTGGAAACACCATATATTTT
CASSQGLYGSGNTIYF
>TRBV6-1|.|.|TRBJ1-5
TGTGCCAGCAGTCAGACCCACAAGAACCAGCCCCAGCATTTT
CASSQTHKNQPQHF
>TRBV5-1|TRBD1|.|TRBJ2-7
TGCGCCAGCAGCTTTGGGGACAGGGGTGGAGAAGAGCAGTACTTC
CASSFGDRGGEEQYF
>TRBV9|.|.|TRBJ2-7
TGTGCCAGCAGCCCTTCTAGCAACCTCAACGAGCAGTACTTC
CASSPSSNLNEQYF
>TRBV7-2|.|many|TRBJ2-1
TGTGCCAGCAGCCCACCACAGGGTCATGAGCAGTTCTTC
CASSPPQGHEQFF
>TRBV29-1|TRBD1|.|TRBJ2-5
TGCAGCGCCTGGACAGGTGGAGAGACCCAGTACTTC
CSAWTGGETQYF
>TRBV20-1|TRBD2|many|TRBJ2-5
TGCAGTGCTGGTCAGGCGGGAGGGACGACCCAGTACTTC
CSAGQAGGTTQYF
>TRBV28|.|many|TRBJ2-7
TGTGCCAGCAGTTTAGGGGGGGGCAGCCCCCTATCCTACGAGCAGTACTTC
CASSLGGGSPLSYEQYF
>TRBV28|TRBD1|many|TRBJ2-3
TGTGCCAGCAGCTTGGACAGGGCTAGCACAGATACGCAGTATTTT
CASSLDRASTDTQYF
>TRBV12-3/TRBV12-4|.|few|TRBJ1-6
TGTGCCAGCAGCCTGAGGGGGGGCGATAATTCACCCCTCCACTTT
CASSLRGGDNSPLHF
>TRBV7-8|.|many|TRBJ2-4
TGTGCCAGCAGCTTAGCGCTCTCTGGCAAAAACATTCAGTACTTC
CASSLALSGKNIQYF
>TRBV28|TRBD2|many|TRBJ2-7
TGTGCCAGCAGTGAAACGGGAGGGCCCTACGAGCAGTACTTC
CASSETGGPYEQYF
>TRBV7-9|TRBD1|.|TRBJ1-2
TGTGCCAGCAGCATCGGGACAGGGGGACTCGAATATGGCTACACCTTC
CASSIGTGGLEYGYTF
>TRBV5-1|TRBD1|many|TRBJ2-3
TGCGCCAGCAGCCCCGGGACAGCCCCGAGACCGCAGTATTTT
CASSPGTAPRPQYF
>TRBV9|.|many|TRBJ2-5
TGTGCCAGCAGTGGAGCCCCGAGGGAGACCCAGTACTTC
CASSGAPRETQYF
>TRBV28|TRBD2|.|TRBJ2-1
TGTGCCAGCAGCCTAGTAGCGGGAGCCCTCGGGGAGCAGTTCTTC
CASSLVAGALGEQFF
>TRBV29-1|TRBD2|many|TRBJ2-7
TGCAGCGTCCTGACTAGCGGGGTAACCTACGAGCAGTACTTC
CSVLTSGVTYEQYF
>TRBV7-2|.|many|TRBJ2-5
TGTGCCAGCAGCTTAACGTGGTGGCAGAAAGAGACCCAGTACTTC
CASSLTWWQKETQYF
>TRBV25-1|.|.|TRBJ2-7
TGTGCCAGCAGTGAAGGGTCAGGAGCCTACGAGCAGTACTTC
CASSEGSGAYEQYF
>TRBV18|TRBD2|many|TRBJ2-3
TGTGCCAGCTCACCAATACCGGGACTAGCGGGGAGCACAGATACGCAGTATTTT
CASSPIPGLAGSTDTQYF
>TRBV27|.|few|TRBJ1-6
TGTGCCAGCAGTTTATGGTCTAATTCACCCCTCCACTTT
CASSLWSNSPLHF
>TRBV29-1|TRBD1|few|TRBJ1-1
TGCAGCGTAGATGACAGGGGGCCAACTGAAGCTTTCTTT
CSVDDRGPTEAFF
>TRBV4-2|.|many|TRBJ1-5
TGTGCCAGCAGCCAAGATCAGCCCCAGCATTTT
CASSQDQPQHF
>TRBV4-2|TRBD1|few|TRBJ2-1
TGTGCCAGCAGCCAAGATCTTTCCAGGGGGCGAGATGAGCAGTTCTTC
CASSQDLSRGRDEQFF
>TRBV20-1|.|.|TRBJ2-1
TGCAGTGCTAGGCCAGGGCCGGCTTACAATGAGCAGTTCTTC
CSARPGPAYNEQFF
>TRBV14|.|.|TRBJ1-3
TGTGCCAGCAGCCAAGGAGGGGTCGTTTCGAACACCATATATTTT
CASSQGGVVSNTIYF
>TRBV12-3/TRBV12-4|.|few|TRBJ2-3
TGTGCCAGCAGGTACGACAGAGATACGCAGTATTTT
CASRYDRDTQYF
>TRBV7-3|.|many|TRBJ2-7
TGTGCCAGCAGCTTAGAGTCTGGTAGCAACGAGCAGTACTTC
CASSLESGSNEQYF
>TRBV5-1|.|many|TRBJ2-7
TGCGCCAGCAGCGGGCGGACAGACCCCTACGAGCAGTACTTC
CASSGRTDPYEQYF
>TRBV5-1|TRBD1|.|TRBJ1-1
TGCGCCAGCAGATATAGGACAGGGGGCGGACAAGCTTTCTTT
CASRYRTGGGQAFF
>TRBV7-3|TRBD2|many|TRBJ2-1
TGTGCCAGCAGCCCCCGGGCGGGAGTGGCTTCTGAGCAGTTCTTC
CASSPRAGVASEQFF
>TRBV7-2|.|many|TRBJ2-3
TGTGCCAGCAACGGGGGTGGCACAGATACGCAGTATTTT
CASNGGGTDTQYF